This is a list of T cell receptor beta chains from one sample in a study of technical replicates of blood from a few donors. Data came from immunoSEQ multiplex PCR; TCRdb stores just in-frame clones and leaves some out. The data contain about 82,000 clones, 95% to 96% of them singletons. The source material was T cells isolated from PBMCs. The receptors derive from a human donor in good health. CDR3s include the opening cysteine and the closing phenylalanine or tryptophan. Fields, in order: V gene, CDR3 protein.

TRBV6-5	CASSVGLGEQFF
TRBV27	CASSLSRSYEQYF
TRBV5-4	CASSLQDRVNEQYF
TRBV7-8	CASSLAQEGGYTF
TRBV5-6	CASSSTGVVYEQYF
TRBV4-2	CASSQTGQGGDYGYTF
TRBV2	CASTGGEVGVDTQYF
TRBV9	CASSSRTPGNEQFF
TRBV7-2	CASSLTVNTEAFF
TRBV5-6	CASSSGTREQYF
TRBV25-1	CASSPRTGYYNEQFF
TRBV10-3	CAISYGDRVKVTEAFF
TRBV5-1	CASSLMELGSNTEAFF
TRBV15	CATSRGVAGALNEQFF
TRBV7-8	CASSPRDTNQPQHF
TRBV6-6	CASSYGAVPYEQYF
TRBV7-2	CASSLDQRELETQYF
TRBV10-2	CASSVAGGNTIYF
TRBV19	CASSGTGRETQYF
TRBV27	CASSREARGPYEQYF
TRBV19	CASSIQLNTEAFF
TRBV16	CASSPATDEETQYF
TRBV4-3	CASSPFGQGGTGELFF
TRBV5-1	CASSSGGTALLGETQYF
TRBV11-2	CASRTTGTGRYEQYF
TRBV10-3	CAISEGSWETQYF
TRBV28	CASKRQGYLSTDTQYF
TRBV11-2	CASSLDIGESNEQFF
TRBV5-4	CASSVMRTSESQETQYF
TRBV6-5	CAMTPSGSSYEQYF
TRBV28	CASSDPGGVDEAFF
TRBV18	CASSRDRDTEAFF
TRBV5-4	CASNRDYNTGELFF
TRBV7-7	CASSVRTGAHEQFF
TRBV14	CASTPWLATGDYNEQFF
TRBV29-1	CSVASGHITYEQYF
TRBV13	CASSDRTSGNTIYF
TRBV25-1	CASSDIYSLAFF
TRBV6-1	CAGGTGTYEQYF
TRBV7-8	CATHSMGGGFQETQYF
TRBV25-1	CASSEIGERAQYF
TRBV30	CASTTGASTDTQYF
TRBV5-1	CASSSRTSGRLDNEQFF
TRBV5-4	CASTGTSGEYYEQYF
TRBV13	CASSQTRFSGASYEQYF
TRBV4-3	CASSQATGTFTEAFF
TRBV28	CASSTHRGGDEQYF
TRBV30	CAWTAGGKNSPLHF
TRBV6-1	CASKRPGLTYEQYF
TRBV7-2	CASSQASGSATTSYEQYF
TRBV6-6	CASSPTGEAEAFF
TRBV28	CASSHRGNSYEQYF
TRBV7-9	CASSFYQGGSGYTF
TRBV5-8	CASSWGLKGSNEQFF